A single sample is the source of the 3 T cell receptor beta chains below, sequenced in a study of blood T cell repertoires in COVID-19. Clones were sequenced by immunoSEQ multiplex PCR, and TCRdb holds only the in-frame ones, with some missing. The sample lists under 250,000 clones, 70% to 90% occurring once. Material: peripheral blood. The receptors here all came from a man under 40 with COVID-19, enrolled during active disease.

The rearrangement links TRBV7-3 to TRBJ1-2, with 7 bases lining up with TRBD1. V shed 5 bases and J 3 bases; nucleotides not matched to a gene: 9. CDR3 length equals 15 residues. Germline V lookup: CDR1 SGHTA, CDR2 FQGTGA. The CDR3 protein is CASSARTGAHYGYTF. CDR3 nucleotide sequence: TGTGCCAGCAGCGCCCGGACAGGAGCCCACTATGGCTACACCTTC. Drawing the rest from reference TRBV7-3 and TRBJ1-2, the complete variable domain is GAGVSQTPSNKVTEKGKYVELRCDPISGHTALYWYRQSLGQGPEFLIYFQGTGAADDSGLPNDRFFAVRPEGSVSTLKIQRTERGDSAVYLCASSARTGAHYGYTFGSGTRLTVV.

The chain couples TRBV5-1 to TRBJ1-4, with TRBD1 identical over 9 bases. Germline-derived CDR1 and CDR2 are SGHRS and YFSETQ. With V trimmed by 4 bases and J by 6 bases, 7 bases remained unmatched. The CDR3 totals 15 residues. The DNA of the CDR3 is TGCGCCAGCAGCGCCGACAGGGGGGTCGATGAAAAACTGTTTTTT. This translates into CASSADRGVDEKLFF. The whole variable domain, filled in from reference TRBV5-1 and TRBJ1-4, reads KAGVTQTPRYLIKTRGQQVTLSCSPISGHRSVSWYQQTPGQGLQFLFEYFSETQRNKGNFPGRFSGRQFSNSRSEMNVSTLELGDSALYLCASSADRGVDEKLFFGSGTQLSVL.

The chain carries TRBV4-3 and TRBJ1-2, with D tentatively TRBD1 (5 bases). Germline CDR1 reads LGHNA; CDR2 reads YSLEER. V lost 4 bases and J 1 base, leaving 16 bases between the germline ends. The CDR3 totals 16 residues. This chain's CDR3 is CASSPKPGGVNYGYTF. CDR3 DNA: TGCGCCAGCAGCCCTAAACCTGGGGGGGTTAACTATGGCTACACCTTC.